This T cell receptor (beta chain) appears in the sequencing data of a study of blood T cell repertoires in COVID-19. Study in general: Material from acute and convalescent COVID-19 was sourced from the United States, Italy and Spain. From T cells, B-cell-depleted T cells, or PBMCs came the material, which was cDNA or gDNA.

The CDR3 has 13 residues. Germline values: CDR1 MDHEN, CDR2 SYDVKM. Trimming left V 4 bases short and J 6 bases short, with 10 bases between. Assay: immunoSEQ multiplex PCR; the TCRdb copy retains only in-frame clones and omits some. The table includes roughly 110,000 clones, roughly 88% detected once. The V and J genes are TRBV28 and TRBJ1-5, with a tentative D call TRBD1 (5 bases). The receptor's source is a middle-aged man with active or convalescent COVID-19. Sequenced sample: peripheral blood. The CDR3 DNA reads as TGTGCCAGCAGTTCCCCCGGGGGTCAGCCCCAGCATTTT. Protein sequence: CASSSPGGQPQHF.